This T cell receptor beta chain was found in a study of T cells in Graves' hyperthyroidism and ophthalmopathy. Amplified TCR beta CDR3 regions derived from RNA transcripts. The TCR CDR3 first-round RT-PCR relied on the HTBI primer set. TCRdb called the multiplex PCR reads again in MiXCR, with one record for every CDR3 protein. The sample lists some 350,000 distinct CDR3 sequences, about 15% occurring once. The CDR3 extends over 15 amino acids. The V gene's germline CDR1 is ENHRY and CDR2 SYGVKD. Losses at the gene ends were 6 bases for V and 2 bases for J; bases not matched to a gene: 6. This clonotype came up a few times.

The clonotype comes from a woman between 18 and 29 years old with Graves' hyperthyroidism that later progressed to Graves' ophthalmopathy. Sequencing input: blood. The rearrangement joins TRBV10-3 to TRBJ2-3; 9 bases agree with TRBD2. DNA for the CDR3: TGTGCCATCAGGGGGACTAGCAGACTCACAGATACGCAGTATTTT. It encodes CAIRGTSRLTDTQYF.